This T cell receptor (beta chain) derives from a study of breast tumors, draining lymph nodes, adjacent tissues. Study-level points and caveats: Most tumor T cells seemingly derive from lymph node, then expand in tumor. Tumor TCR diversity was below lymph nodes but above nontumor tissue. Data only fit, rather than demonstrated, lymph node origin of most tumor T cells.

TCRdb passed the multiplex PCR reads through MiXCR, listing each CDR3 protein once. The sample has roughly 100,000 distinct CDR3 sequences; 30% are singletons. On this clonotype: The antigen is not known.

The CDR3 length is 15 residues. Germline V gives CDR1 DFQATT, CDR2 SNEGSKA (reference sequence). V dropped 5 bases and J dropped 1; count of bases not matched to a gene: 4. Breast cancer patients provided tissue from their axillary draining lymph nodes. Sequencing was carried out using axillary lymph node tissue. The TCR originated in a female donor with breast cancer. Some clones in this sample may be carry-over from other donors' samples. The genes are TRBV20-1 and TRBJ2-1, with 11 bases that match TRBD2. CDR3 sequence reads: CSAPGTSGSYNEQFF. The CDR3 nucleotides are TGCAGTGCTCCCGGGACTAGCGGTTCCTACAATGAGCAGTTCTTC.